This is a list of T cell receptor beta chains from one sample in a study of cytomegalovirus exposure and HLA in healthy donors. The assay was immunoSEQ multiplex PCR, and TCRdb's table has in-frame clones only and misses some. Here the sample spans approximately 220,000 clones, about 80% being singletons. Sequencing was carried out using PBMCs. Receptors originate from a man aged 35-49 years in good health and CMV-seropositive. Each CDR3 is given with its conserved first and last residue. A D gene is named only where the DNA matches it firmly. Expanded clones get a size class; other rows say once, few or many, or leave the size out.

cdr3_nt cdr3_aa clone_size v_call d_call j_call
TGTGCCAGCAGCGACCCAGGGTCCCTAATCGGGGCCAACGTCCTGACTTTC CASSDPGSLIGANVLTF - TRBV7-8 - TRBJ2-6
TGTGCCAGCGCCCAGGGAACCTACAATGAGCAGTTCTTC CASAQGTYNEQFF - TRBV7-9 - TRBJ2-1
TGTGCCAGCAGTGATGCTGGGTCGGGCACTGAAGCTTTCTTT CASSDAGSGTEAFF - TRBV2 - TRBJ1-1
TGTGCCAGCAGCTCCACCCGTATGACAGGGCGATACCCCAATGAGCAGTTCTTC CASSSTRMTGRYPNEQFF - TRBV7-3 TRBD1 TRBJ2-1
TGTGCCAGCAGTTTGGACACCTCCTACAATGAGCAGTTCTTC CASSLDTSYNEQFF few TRBV28 - TRBJ2-1
TGCGCCAGCAACCCGAACCGCGGGAGCCGTACCGGGGAGCTGTTTTTT CASNPNRGSRTGELFF few TRBV5-1 TRBD2 TRBJ2-2
TGTGCCAGCAGTCCCGGGACAGGGCTAAACATTCAGTACTTC CASSPGTGLNIQYF - TRBV2 TRBD1 TRBJ2-4
TGTGCCAGTAGTATCGGTATGAATAGCAATCAGCCCCAGCATTTT CASSIGMNSNQPQHF few TRBV19 - TRBJ1-5
TGCGCCAGCAGCTTGGACCCGCCCTCTAGCGGAGGGGATGAGACCCAGTACTTC CASSLDPPSSGGDETQYF - TRBV5-1 TRBD2 TRBJ2-5
TGTGCCAGCAGCCCCGCCGGGACAGGGATACATTTT CASSPAGTGIHF few TRBV7-9 TRBD1 TRBJ1-5
TGTGCCAGCAGACCGGGACTAGGGGATACGCAGTATTTT CASRPGLGDTQYF - TRBV28 TRBD2 TRBJ2-3
TGTGCCAGTAGTATTATTGGCAGACAGCCCCAGCATTTT CASSIIGRQPQHF - TRBV19 - TRBJ1-5
TGCGCCAGCAGCCACCCAGGATCCTACGAGCAGTACTTC CASSHPGSYEQYF - TRBV4-1 - TRBJ2-7
TGTGCCAGCAGCACGCTAGCGCAATCCTACAATGAGCAGTTCTTC CASSTLAQSYNEQFF - TRBV9 - TRBJ2-1
TGTGCCAGCAGCGCGGACGGGACAGGGAGTTCTGGGGCCAACGTCCTGACTTTC CASSADGTGSSGANVLTF - TRBV13 TRBD1 TRBJ2-6
TGTGCCTGTCAGGGGAAAGATCAGCCCCAGCATTTT CACQGKDQPQHF few TRBV30 - TRBJ1-5
TGTGCCAGCAGCGATTGGACAGGGAGGAACACTGAAGCTTTCTTT CASSDWTGRNTEAFF - TRBV11-2 TRBD1 TRBJ1-1
TGTGCCACCAGCAGATCCATTTCCTCAGGGGGCAGTGAGCAGTTCTTC CATSRSISSGGSEQFF - TRBV15 TRBD1 TRBJ2-1
TGCGCCAGCAGCCAAGGTGGGGCTAGCGGGACCTCCTACGAGCAGTACTTC CASSQGGASGTSYEQYF - TRBV4-1 TRBD2 TRBJ2-7
TGCGCCAGCAGTGCCGATACTAGCGGTAGCTCCTACAATGAGCAGTTCTTC CASSADTSGSSYNEQFF - TRBV10-1 TRBD2 TRBJ2-1
TGTGCCAGCAGCCCCCGGTGGGCCCAAGAGACCCAGTACTTC CASSPRWAQETQYF once TRBV11-3 - TRBJ2-5
TGTGCCAGCAGCAGCCGGGACAGGGACGAAAAACTGTTTTTT CASSSRDRDEKLFF - TRBV7-9 TRBD1 TRBJ1-4
TGTGCCAGCAGTTCACTAGCGGGAGGGCCAGGGGATGAGCAGTTCTTC CASSSLAGGPGDEQFF - TRBV27 TRBD2 TRBJ2-1
TGCGCCAGCAGTCACGGGACTAGCGGTTACAATGAGCAGTTCTTC CASSHGTSGYNEQFF - TRBV5-1 TRBD2 TRBJ2-1
TGCGCCAGCAGCCACACGACAGGCATGAACACTGAAGCTTTCTTT CASSHTTGMNTEAFF - TRBV5-1 - TRBJ1-1
TGTGCCAGCCAGGAGGGCGGGGGCACTGAAGCTTTCTTT CASQEGGGTEAFF - TRBV6-5 - TRBJ1-1
TGTGCCAGCAGCTCGAGACAGGATGGGGTGTACGGCTACGAGCAGTACTTC CASSSRQDGVYGYEQYF - TRBV13 - TRBJ2-7
TGTGCCTGGACCCTCGGGGGGTTTGGCTACACCTTC CAWTLGGFGYTF - TRBV30 - TRBJ1-2
TGTGCCTCTGACGGGGGGATGCACGGAGATACGCAGTATTTT CASDGGMHGDTQYF few TRBV30 TRBD2 TRBJ2-3
TGTGCCAGCAGCCCAATGTACCAAGAGACCCAGTACTTC CASSPMYQETQYF - TRBV6-5 - TRBJ2-5
TGTGCCACCAGCAGAGATCGGGGGGCAGGAGCAGATACGCAGTATTTT CATSRDRGAGADTQYF - TRBV15 - TRBJ2-3
TGTGCCAGCAGCGCCAACAATAATGACAGGGCGCATGGCTACACCTTC CASSANNNDRAHGYTF - TRBV7-2 TRBD1 TRBJ1-2
TGTGCCAGCAGCCAGCGGGAGGGCCACAATGAGCAGTTCTTC CASSQREGHNEQFF once TRBV14 TRBD2 TRBJ2-1
TGCGCCAGCAGCCCTAGTACGGGTCAGCCCCAGCATTTT CASSPSTGQPQHF - TRBV4-1 - TRBJ1-5
TGTGCCACCAGCACCCTCGGACTAAGCGCAGATACGCAGTATTTT CATSTLGLSADTQYF - TRBV15 - TRBJ2-3
TGTGCCAGCAGCTTAGACGGGAGTCGGTCCTACAATGAGCAGTTCTTC CASSLDGSRSYNEQFF - TRBV11-2 - TRBJ2-1
TGTGCCAGCAGTTTATCCCGGGGTCGGGAGGGATACAATGAGCAGTTCTTC CASSLSRGREGYNEQFF - TRBV27 TRBD2 TRBJ2-1
TGTGCCAGCAGTCGACAGGGGCCGAACACTGAAGCTTTCTTT CASSRQGPNTEAFF - TRBV6-6 TRBD1 TRBJ1-1
TGTGCCAGCAGTCGGGAACAGCCTAGCGCCTGGGCCTACAATGAGCAGTTCTTC CASSREQPSAWAYNEQFF - TRBV27 - TRBJ2-1
TGTGCCAGCAGTCCTGGGACAGGGATGAACACTGAAGCTTTCTTT CASSPGTGMNTEAFF few TRBV6-5 TRBD1 TRBJ1-1
TGCGCCAGCAGCTTAGATCACAACTCTGGAAACACCATATATTTT CASSLDHNSGNTIYF - TRBV5-1 - TRBJ1-3